What follows are 27 T cell receptor beta chains derived from one specimen sequenced in a study of T cells after yellow fever vaccination. One entry per CDR3 protein results from TCRdb running MiXCR on the 5' RACE reads. The sample lists under 400,000 distinct CDR3 sequences, approximately 12% occurring once. The sample in question was CD4+ T cells sorted from PBMCs, obtained 15 days after the yellow fever booster vaccination. The receptor source for this set is a man younger than 35 who received the YFV17D yellow fever vaccine.

This clonotype was counted ten times or more. The chain links TRBV15 to TRBJ2-1, with no clear D. Germline loops: CDR1 LNHNV, CDR2 YYDKDF (reference sequence). With 0 bases removed from V and 5 bases from J, the gap between germline ends came to 14 bases. The CDR3 is 16 residues long. CDR3 protein: CATSRDRAPPHNEQFF. Written as DNA, the CDR3 is TGTGCCACCAGCAGAGATCGGGCCCCCCCCCACAATGAGCAGTTCTTC.

DNA for the CDR3: TGTGCCAGCTCACCGAATCAAGGGTTGAACACTGAAGCTTTCTTT. Protein product: CASSPNQGLNTEAFF. This rearrangement joins TRBV18 to TRBJ1-1; D ambiguous. The germline CDR1 and CDR2 sequences are KGHSH and LQKENI. The CDR3 consists of 15 residues. V lost 3 bases and J lost 0, with 11 bases in between.

This clonotype was seen a handful of times. The chain employs TRBV5-1 and TRBJ2-7, with 8 bases identical to TRBD1. This CDR3 has 14 amino acids. CDR1 SGHRS and CDR2 YFSETQ come from the germline V gene. Unmatched junction bases numbered 7, after V lost 2 bases and J lost 6 bases. The CDR3 sequence: CASSLGTGPSEQYF. The CDR3 nucleotides are TGCGCCAGCAGCTTAGGGACAGGACCCTCCGAGCAGTACTTC.

The J gene is TRBJ1-6, the V gene TRBV12-3 or TRBV12-4; the D gene is possibly TRBD1 (5 bases). The CDR3 runs 14 residues. The V end was cut by 6 bases, the J end by 11 bases, with 17 bases between. The CDR3 here is CASRSGPTRTPLHF. CDR3 in DNA: TGTGCCAGCAGGTCGGGACCGACGAGGACACCCCTCCACTTT.

This clonotype was picked up many times. The V gene is TRBV6-6, the J gene TRBJ2-6; D not certain. Trimming took off 5 bases at V and 4 bases at J, with 12 bases between the two ends. Germline CDR1 MNHNY, CDR2 SVGAGI (reference sequence). The CDR3 runs 15 residues. CDR3 sequence (DNA): TGTGCCAGCAGTGTAAGGCAATCCGGGGCCAACGTCCTGACTTTC. Protein product: CASSVRQSGANVLTF.

This clonotype was counted only a few times. The V and J genes are TRBV6-1 and TRBJ2-1; D might be TRBD2 (6 bases). V was cut by 1 base and J by 5 bases, with 15 bases left in between. From germline, CDR1 is MNHNS and CDR2 SASEGT. The CDR3 contains 16 residues. The CDR3 reads CASSEEWGTSHNEQFF. CDR3 coding DNA: TGTGCCAGCAGTGAAGAGTGGGGGACTTCCCACAATGAGCAGTTCTTC.

This clonotype was detected many times. V is TRBV4-3 and J is TRBJ1-5; maybe TRBD1 (5 bases). With 2 bases removed from V and 5 bases from J, the gap between germline ends came to 13 bases. Germline V gives CDR1 LGHNA, CDR2 YSLEER. This CDR3 has 15 residues. The CDR3 is CASSQKRGKDQPQHF. Written as DNA, the CDR3 is TGCGCCAGCAGCCAAAAACGGGGGAAGGATCAGCCCCAGCATTTT.

This clonotype was counted only a few times. The chain carries TRBV5-4 and TRBJ2-3; 12 bases are a match to TRBD2. V shed 0 bases, J shed 6 bases, and the junction held 2 bases outside the gene matches. Germline CDR1 reads SGHNT; CDR2 reads YYREEE (reference sequence). The CDR3 extends over 15 amino acids. DNA of the CDR3: TGTGCCAGCAGCTTGGTCGGACTAGCGGGGGATACGCAGTATTTT. Amino acids: CASSLVGLAGDTQYF. The complete variable domain, with remaining parts taken from reference TRBV5-4 and TRBJ2-3, reads ETGVTQSPTHLIKTRGQQVTLRCSSQSGHNTVSWYQQALGQGPQFIFQYYREEENGRGNFPPRFSGLQFPNYSSELNVNALELDDSALYLCASSLVGLAGDTQYFGPGTRLTVL.

This clonotype has only a few counts. The chain uses TRBV5-4 and TRBJ2-7, with 7 bases lining up with TRBD1. CDR3 size: 14 residues. The J segment lost 6 bases and the V segment lost 4 bases, leaving 10 bases of the junction unmatched. Germline lookup yields CDR1 SGHNT and CDR2 YYREEE (reference sequence). For the CDR3, the DNA is TGTGCCAGCAGCCCCCGGGACAGTATTTCCGAGCAGTACTTC. Protein: CASSPRDSISEQYF.

This chain joins TRBV20-1 and TRBJ1-1; 10 bases align to TRBD1. The germline V gene has CDR1 DFQATT and CDR2 SNEGSKA (reference sequence). V was clipped by 3 bases and J by 6 bases; unmatched bases: 7. This CDR3 contains 14 residues. This CDR3 reads CSASWDRGAAEAFF. The CDR3, as DNA: TGCAGTGCTAGCTGGGACAGGGGAGCGGCTGAAGCTTTCTTT.

This chain connects TRBV10-3 to TRBJ2-7; TRBD1 might be the D (6 bases). Per the germline V gene, CDR1 is ENHRY and CDR2 is SYGVKD. The CDR3 sequence is 15 residues long. Trimming took off 1 base at V and 5 bases at J, with 15 bases between the two ends. The CDR3 sequence is CAISELGTGFDEQYV. The CDR3 nucleotides are TGTGCCATCAGTGAGTTGGGCACAGGGTTCGACGAGCAGTACGTC.

The CDR3 loop is CSAKRAGGEQGELFF. The CDR3 DNA is TGCAGTGCGAAGCGGGCGGGGGGAGAGCAAGGGGAGCTGTTTTTT. V gene TRBV20-1 combines with J gene TRBJ2-2, with 8 bases matching TRBD2. From germline, CDR1 is DFQATT and CDR2 SNEGSKA (reference sequence). V lost 6 bases to trimming and J lost 8 bases; unmatched junction nucleotides: 14. This CDR3 region has 15 residues.

This chain links TRBV7-2 with TRBJ1-4; D not resolved. CDR1 is SGHTA and CDR2 is FQGNSA in the germline V gene. V lost 1 base and J 3 bases, leaving 3 bases between the germline ends. The CDR3 is 13 residues long. The CDR3, as DNA: TGTGCCAGCAGCTTAGGTTCTAATGAAAAACTGTTTTTT. It is translated as CASSLGSNEKLFF.

This chain uses TRBV4-1 with TRBJ1-5; tentative D call: TRBD1 (5 bases). This CDR3 has 14 residues. Germline CDR1 is MGHRA and CDR2 is YSYEKL. Trimming left V 2 bases short and J 9 bases short, with 14 bases between. The CDR3 DNA reads as TGCGCCAGCAGCCAATACTGGGGCCCCACGCCCCAGCATTTT. It specifies CASSQYWGPTPQHF.

This clonotype appeared a few times. This sequence joins TRBV6-2 or TRBV6-3 and TRBJ1-1; tentative D call: TRBD1 (5 bases). Germline CDR1 is MNHEY and CDR2 is SVGEGT. V lost 2 bases and J lost 6, with 13 bases in between. The CDR3 has 14 amino acids. CDR3 nucleotides: TGTGCCAGCAGTTACCTGGGCGGGGGGGCTGAAGCTTTCTTT. Translation: CASSYLGGGAEAFF.

The chain is built from TRBV18 and TRBJ1-2, with D unclear. The CDR3 is 13 amino acids. The germline V gene has CDR1 KGHSH and CDR2 LQKENI. Between the trimmed V and J ends, which lost 5 bases and 7 bases, there was a span of 14 bases. The CDR3 region has the DNA TGTGCCAGCTCAGAAATAAGCAGTTCTGGCTACACCTTC. The encoded protein is CASSEISSSGYTF.

This clonotype showed up just a few times. The chain uses TRBV14 and TRBJ2-1; 9 nucleotides line up with TRBD1. Trimming at V came to 4 bases and at J to 5 bases, leaving 9 bases not matched to a gene. CDR3 size: 16 residues. The germline V gene encodes CDR1 SGHDN and CDR2 FVKESK. The chain's CDR3 is CASSLKSWTGDNEQFF. CDR3 bases: TGTGCCAGCAGCCTTAAATCGTGGACAGGGGACAATGAGCAGTTCTTC. Variable domain in full (rest from reference TRBV14 and TRBJ2-1): EAGVTQFPSHSVIEKGQTVTLRCDPISGHDNLYWYRRVMGKEIKFLLHFVKESKQDESGMPNNRFLAERTGGTYSTLKVQPAELEDSGVYFCASSLKSWTGDNEQFFGPGTRLTVL.

This clonotype occurred a few times. The V call is TRBV20-1, the J call TRBJ2-1; no clear D. V was pared by 5 bases and J by 8 bases, with 13 bases between. The CDR3 spans 12 residues. Germline V gives CDR1 DFQATT, CDR2 SNEGSKA (reference sequence). The CDR3 loop reads CSARRDTDEQFF. Here the CDR3 DNA reads TGCAGTGCTCGCCGTGACACGGATGAGCAGTTCTTC.

There are a few counts of this clonotype. The gene calls are TRBV19 and TRBJ1-6; TRBD1 aligns across 7 bases. This CDR3 contains 13 residues. Per the germline V gene, CDR1 is LNHDA and CDR2 is SQIVND (reference sequence). V dropped 6 bases and J dropped 7; count of bases not matched to a gene: 3. The DNA for the CDR3 is TGTGCCAGTAGGACAGGGTGGAATTCACCCCTCCACTTT. This translates into CASRTGWNSPLHF.

The chain combines TRBV19 with TRBJ1-2, with D unresolved. The CDR3 runs to 14 residues. V lost 6 bases and J lost 4, with 15 bases in between. Germline CDR1 reads LNHDA; CDR2 reads SQIVND (reference sequence). CDR3 bases: TGTGCCAGTAGGGCTTCGGGGTTTACCTATGGCTACACCTTC. Translated: CASRASGFTYGYTF.

For the CDR3, the DNA is TGTGCCAGCAGCCCTGGAGAGTACTACAATGAGCAGTTCTTC. Protein sequence: CASSPGEYYNEQFF. The chain employs TRBV7-3 and TRBJ2-1, with D unclear. The germline V gene has CDR1 SGHTA and CDR2 FQGTGA. The CDR3 is made up of 14 amino acids. Trimming cost V 5 bases and J 3 bases, with 11 bases left between them.

This clonotype came up a few times. V is TRBV7-9 and J is TRBJ1-1; D might be TRBD1 (5 bases). V was clipped by 5 bases and J by 6 bases, with 19 bases between them. Germline V CDR1 and CDR2: SEHNR, FQNEAQ (reference sequence). The CDR3 runs 15 residues. CDR3 coding DNA: TGTGCCAGCAGCCCGGGGCGGAGCCCTAGGGCTGAAGCTTTCTTT. It is translated as CASSPGRSPRAEAFF.

This CDR3 is CASSSPRGRGNTEAFF. DNA for the CDR3: TGTGCCAGCAGTTCCCCCAGGGGCAGGGGGAACACTGAAGCTTTCTTT. This chain links TRBV27 with TRBJ1-1; D perhaps matches TRBD1 (6 bases). The CDR3 runs 16 residues. The V gene lost 4 bases and the J gene lost 1 base, with 16 bases spanning the gap. Germline lookup yields CDR1 MNHEY and CDR2 SMNVEV (reference sequence).

This clonotype was observed at least ten times. The V and J genes are TRBV11-2 and TRBJ2-1, with 7 bases aligning to TRBD2. In germline, CDR1 is SGHAT, CDR2 FQNNGV. The CDR3 sequence is 16 residues long. After removal of 1 base from V and 4 bases from J, the junction contained 7 bases not matched to a gene. The CDR3 here is CASSLASGVRYNEQFF. CDR3 in DNA: TGTGCCAGCAGCTTAGCAAGCGGGGTTCGGTACAATGAGCAGTTCTTC.

This chain joins TRBV5-1 and TRBJ1-4, with D possibly matching TRBD1 (6 bases). Germline lookup yields CDR1 SGHRS and CDR2 YFSETQ. CDR3 length equals 14 residues. Trimming left V 3 bases short and J 7 bases short, with 13 bases between. CDR3 in DNA: TGCGCCAGCAGCTCTATGGGACAAGGTGAAAAACTGTTTTTT. Its protein is CASSSMGQGEKLFF.

The chain joins TRBV5-1 to TRBJ2-5; 7 nucleotides match TRBD2. Germline CDR1 is SGHRS and CDR2 is YFSETQ. The CDR3 consists of 14 residues. With V trimmed by 3 bases and J by 5 bases, 7 bases remained unmatched. CDR3 region: CASSSGRNQETQYF. The CDR3 DNA reads TGCGCCAGCAGCTCCGGGAGGAATCAGGAGACCCAGTACTTC.

This clonotype came up a few times. This chain links TRBV10-3 with TRBJ2-6, with D maybe TRBD2 (7 bases). The CDR3 runs to 16 residues. The ends were cut back, 10 bases at V and 4 bases at J, with 20 bases in the middle. Per the germline V gene, CDR1 is ENHRY and CDR2 is SYGVKD. As DNA, the CDR3 is TGTGCCACTACCACTAGCGTGGGGGCCGGGGCCAACGTCCTGACTTTC. Its translation is CATTTSVGAGANVLTF.